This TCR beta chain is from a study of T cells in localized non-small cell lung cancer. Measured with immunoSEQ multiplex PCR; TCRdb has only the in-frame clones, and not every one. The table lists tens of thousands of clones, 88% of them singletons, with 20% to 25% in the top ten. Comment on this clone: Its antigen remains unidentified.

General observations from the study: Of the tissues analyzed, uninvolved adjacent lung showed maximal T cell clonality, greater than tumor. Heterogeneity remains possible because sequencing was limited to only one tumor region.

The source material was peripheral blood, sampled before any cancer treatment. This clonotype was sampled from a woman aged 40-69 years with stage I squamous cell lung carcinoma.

CDR3 sequence: CASSLGGRGLDSPLHF. Written as DNA, the CDR3 is TGTGCCAGCAGCTTAGGCGGGAGGGGGCTTGATTCACCCCTCCACTTT. The genes are TRBV13 and TRBJ1-6; 7 bases line up with TRBD1. V lost 0 bases to trimming and J lost 8 bases; unmatched junction nucleotides: 7. Germline assignment: CDR1 PRHDT and CDR2 FYEKMQ (reference sequence). This CDR3 contains 16 residues.